The clone carrying this T cell receptor (beta chain) was observed a few times. The antigen remains unidentified. Molecular barcoding with unique molecular identifiers was used for the TCRbeta library. MiXCR, applied by TCRdb to the PCR reads, yields one record per CDR3 protein. The sample includes some 840,000 distinct CDR3 sequences, roughly 15% of them seen just once. The CDR3 totals 17 residues. V was trimmed by 2 bases and J by 6 bases, leaving 23 bases between them. CDR1 is SGHAT and CDR2 is FQNNGV in the germline V gene. The sample originates from a study of T-cell reconstitution after alpha-beta-depleted transplantation in children. Study-wide points: Hyperexpanded clones declined; after one year, newly produced T cells mostly supplied diversity. Where some patients showed high TCRbeta diversity at day 60, it came from recipient T cells and thymic progenitors that had survived. After transplant, at about two months, alpha-beta T cells were reportedly derived from several hundred expanded graft clones.

The V gene is TRBV11-2, the J gene TRBJ2-7, with D possibly matching TRBD2 (7 bases). The sample was PBMCs, mostly from graft donor cells, taken 360 days after TCRalphabeta/CD19-depleted stem cell transplant. The source is a male patient between 5 and 17 years old who had a stem cell transplant for acute lymphoblastic leukemia, so the T cells may come from the graft donor. Written as DNA, the CDR3 is TGTGCCAGCAGCTTATTGGGGGGGGCGGGGATTACCGCCGAGCAGTACTTC. Its translation is CASSLLGGAGITAEQYF.